This T cell receptor (beta chain) is from a study of T cells after yellow fever vaccination. General study points: Peaking on day 5 versus 15, the secondary response was faster but weaker. Reappearing after the booster were most of the clones from primary vaccination (roughly 96% CD4, approximately 85% CD8).

Worth noting for this clonotype: What it binds is unknown.

Germline V gene lookup returns CDR1 SEHNR and CDR2 FQNEAQ (reference sequence). Trimming pared 7 bases from V and 0 bases from J, leaving 8 bases between. CDR3 length: 13 residues. TCRdb passed the 5' RACE reads through MiXCR, listing each CDR3 protein once. Here the sample spans hundreds of thousands of distinct CDR3 sequences, about a fifth being singletons. The sequence derives from a man younger than 45 who received the YFV17D yellow fever vaccine. This chain joins TRBV7-9 and TRBJ2-3; D is unclear. The specimen was PBMCs, collected 15 days after the yellow fever booster vaccination. The CDR3 DNA sequence: TGTGCCAGCACCCTGGGGAGCACAGATACGCAGTATTTT. It is translated as CASTLGSTDTQYF.